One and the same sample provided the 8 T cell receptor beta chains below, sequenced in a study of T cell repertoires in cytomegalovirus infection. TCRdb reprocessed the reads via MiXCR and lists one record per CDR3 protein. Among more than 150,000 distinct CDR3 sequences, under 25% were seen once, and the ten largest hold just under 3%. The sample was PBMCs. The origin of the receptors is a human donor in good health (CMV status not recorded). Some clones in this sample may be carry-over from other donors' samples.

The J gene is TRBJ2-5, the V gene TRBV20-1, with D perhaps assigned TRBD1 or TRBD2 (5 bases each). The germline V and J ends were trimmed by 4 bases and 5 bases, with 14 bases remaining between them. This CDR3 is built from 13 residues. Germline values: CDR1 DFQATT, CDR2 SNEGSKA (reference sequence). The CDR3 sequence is CSAKITGTETQYF. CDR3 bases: TGCAGTGCTAAAATTACGGGGACGGAGACCCAGTACTTC.

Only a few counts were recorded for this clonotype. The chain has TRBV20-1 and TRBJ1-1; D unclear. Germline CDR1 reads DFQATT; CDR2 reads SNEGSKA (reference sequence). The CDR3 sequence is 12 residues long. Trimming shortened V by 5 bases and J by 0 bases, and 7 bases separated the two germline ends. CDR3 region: CSAPGLNTEAFF. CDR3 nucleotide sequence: TGCAGTGCTCCGGGATTGAACACTGAAGCTTTCTTT.

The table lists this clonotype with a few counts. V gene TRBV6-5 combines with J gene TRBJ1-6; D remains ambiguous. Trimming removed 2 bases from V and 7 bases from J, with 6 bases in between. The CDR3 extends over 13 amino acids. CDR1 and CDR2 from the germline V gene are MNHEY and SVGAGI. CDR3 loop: CASSYDMNSPLHF. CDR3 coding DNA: TGTGCCAGCAGTTACGATATGAATTCACCCCTCCACTTT.

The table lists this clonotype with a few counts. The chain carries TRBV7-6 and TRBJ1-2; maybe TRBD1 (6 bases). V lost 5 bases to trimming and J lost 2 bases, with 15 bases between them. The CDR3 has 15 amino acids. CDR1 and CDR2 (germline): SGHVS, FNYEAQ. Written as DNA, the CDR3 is TGTGCCAGCAGCCCCGGGGGCACGTCGAACTATGGCTACACCTTC. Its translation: CASSPGGTSNYGYTF.

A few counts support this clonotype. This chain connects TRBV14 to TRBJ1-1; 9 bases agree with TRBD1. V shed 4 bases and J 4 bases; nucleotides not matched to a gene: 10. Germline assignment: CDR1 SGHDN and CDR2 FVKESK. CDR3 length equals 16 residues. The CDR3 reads CASSLGTGWETTEAFF. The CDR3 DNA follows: TGTGCCAGCAGCCTCGGGACAGGGTGGGAGACCACTGAAGCTTTCTTT.

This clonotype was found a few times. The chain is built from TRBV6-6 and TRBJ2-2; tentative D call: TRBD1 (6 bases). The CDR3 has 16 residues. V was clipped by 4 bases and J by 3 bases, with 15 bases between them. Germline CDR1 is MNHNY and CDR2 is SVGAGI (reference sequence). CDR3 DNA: TGTGCCAGCAGTTCCACCCCCGGGACATACACCGGGGAGCTGTTTTTT. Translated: CASSSTPGTYTGELFF.

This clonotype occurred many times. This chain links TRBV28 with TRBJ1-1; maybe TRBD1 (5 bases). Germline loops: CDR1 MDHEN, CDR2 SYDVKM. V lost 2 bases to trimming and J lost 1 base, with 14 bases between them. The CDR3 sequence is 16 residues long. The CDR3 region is CASSLILGAGNTEAFF. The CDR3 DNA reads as TGTGCCAGCAGTTTAATTTTAGGGGCCGGGAACACTGAAGCTTTCTTT.

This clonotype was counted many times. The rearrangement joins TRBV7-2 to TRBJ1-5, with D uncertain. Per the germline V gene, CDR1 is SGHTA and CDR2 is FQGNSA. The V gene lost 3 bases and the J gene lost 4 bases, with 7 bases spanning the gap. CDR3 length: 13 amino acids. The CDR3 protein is CASSFSGNQPQHF. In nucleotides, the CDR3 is TGTGCCAGCAGCTTTTCAGGAAATCAGCCCCAGCATTTT.